This T cell receptor (beta chain) was captured in a study of T cell changes during pregnancy in multiple sclerosis. Produced via immunoSEQ multiplex PCR; TCRdb's table is partial and in-frame only. The table shows tens of thousands of clones, with 90% to 95% occurring only once. V lost 0 bases and J lost 5, with 16 bases in between. CDR3 length: 16 residues. Per germline, CDR1 LGHNA and CDR2 YSLEER. The material sequenced was CD8+ T cells from peripheral blood mononuclear cells, taken in the second trimester of pregnancy. V and J are TRBV4-3 and TRBJ2-5; D may be TRBD2 (6 bases). The clonotype was recovered from a female donor with multiple sclerosis, enrolled in a pregnancy study. The CDR3 bases are TGCGCCAGCAGCCAAGAGGTCCCGGGGGTCCGGGAGACCCAGTACTTC. Translated: CASSQEVPGVRETQYF.